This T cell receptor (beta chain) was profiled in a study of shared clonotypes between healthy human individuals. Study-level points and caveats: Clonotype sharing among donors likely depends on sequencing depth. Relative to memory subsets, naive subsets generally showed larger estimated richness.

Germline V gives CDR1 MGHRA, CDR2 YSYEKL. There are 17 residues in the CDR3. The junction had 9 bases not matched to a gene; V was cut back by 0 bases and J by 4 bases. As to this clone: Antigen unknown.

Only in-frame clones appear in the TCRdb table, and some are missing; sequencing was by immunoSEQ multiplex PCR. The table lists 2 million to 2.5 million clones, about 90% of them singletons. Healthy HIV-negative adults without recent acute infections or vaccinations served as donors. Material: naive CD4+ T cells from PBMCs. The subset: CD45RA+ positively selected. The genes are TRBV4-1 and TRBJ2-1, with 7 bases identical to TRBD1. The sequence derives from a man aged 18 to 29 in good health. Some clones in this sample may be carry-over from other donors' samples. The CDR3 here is CASSQDLGTETYNEQFF. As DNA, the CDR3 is TGCGCCAGCAGCCAAGATCTTGGGACAGAGACTTACAATGAGCAGTTCTTC.